The subject of this entry is one TCR beta chain. No antigen is known for it. This entry comes from a study of cytomegalovirus exposure and HLA in healthy donors. Study-level points and caveats: It was 160 or so TCR beta chains that were listed as cytomegalovirus-associated.

The assay was immunoSEQ multiplex PCR, and TCRdb's table has in-frame clones only and misses some. The sample holds 200,000 to 300,000 clones; about 86% are singletons and the top ten take less than 1.5%. The sequenced material came from PBMCs. This receptor was taken from a woman in her 30s in good health and CMV-seropositive.

The CDR3 here is CASSHGYGVLRHGYTF. The CDR3 DNA sequence: TGTGCCAGCAGCCATGGTTACGGGGTGCTAAGGCATGGCTACACCTTC. The genes are TRBV28 and TRBJ1-2; D is unclear. Germline CDR1 and CDR2: MDHEN and SYDVKM. The CDR3 has 16 residues. V lost 6 bases and J 6 bases, leaving 23 bases between the germline ends.